The 5 T cell receptor beta chains below were found in one sample sequenced in a study of regulatory T cells. Study outcomes and limitations: In CD3G-deficient patients, conventional CD4+ T cells were enriched for hydrophobic CDR3 residues at positions 6 and 7.

These receptors' antigens are unknown. Amplification used 52 TRBV primers and 13 TRBJ primers. Sequenced by immunoSEQ multiplex PCR; TCRdb stores in-frame clones only, minus some. Here the sample spans 30,000 to 40,000 clones, about 93% being singletons. Material: conventional CD4+ T cells sorted from blood. Receptors were obtained from a child under 10 years old with CD3G deficiency.

The chain is built from TRBV28 and TRBJ2-1; no definite D call. In germline, CDR1 is MDHEN, CDR2 SYDVKM. The V gene lost 8 bases and the J gene lost 12 bases, with 14 bases spanning the gap. The CDR3 is 11 residues long. CDR3 residues: CASSSLRGQFF. CDR3 sequence (DNA): TGTGCCAGCTCGAGTCTACGAGGGCAGTTCTTC.

Points on this clone: The identical CDR3 is also encoded by other nucleotide sequences in the sample. V gene TRBV28 combines with J gene TRBJ2-7; D is unclear. Germline values: CDR1 MDHEN, CDR2 SYDVKM. CDR3 size: 12 residues. The V end lost 2 bases, the J end lost 4 bases, and 6 bases lay between the germline ends. The CDR3 DNA reads TGTGCCAGCAGTTTAAAGGGTTACGAGCAGTACTTC. It encodes CASSLKGYEQYF.

V and J are TRBV28 and TRBJ2-7; TRBD1 might be the D (6 bases). V was cut by 5 bases and J by 0 bases, with 14 bases left in between. The length of the CDR3 is 15 residues. The germline CDR1 and CDR2 sequences are MDHEN and SYDVKM. The CDR3: CASSPRDIRSYEQYF. In DNA form, the CDR3 reads TGTGCCAGCAGTCCCCGGGACATCCGCTCCTACGAGCAGTACTTC.

The chain couples TRBV6-1 to TRBJ1-2; D gene uncertain. Trimming took off 2 bases at V and 4 bases at J, with 11 bases between the two ends. Per the germline V gene, CDR1 is MNHNS and CDR2 is SASEGT. This CDR3 contains 14 residues. Here the CDR3 reads CASSEIGYGYGYTF. CDR3 coding DNA: TGTGCCAGCAGTGAAATAGGGTACGGCTATGGCTACACCTTC.

The rearrangement joins TRBV6-1 to TRBJ1-1, with D unresolved. Trimming removed 4 bases at V and 11 bases at J, with 17 bases between. CDR1 is MNHNS and CDR2 is SASEGT in the germline V gene. The CDR3 covers 13 residues. The CDR3 loop is CASSVTSKQRAFF. CDR3 sequence (DNA): TGTGCCAGCAGTGTTACGTCCAAACAGCGGGCTTTCTTT.